The clone carrying this TCR beta chain was found many times. This record comes from a study of Graves' ophthalmopathy and Graves' hyperthyroidism. If patients had other autoimmune diseases, uncontrolled infections, pregnancy or lactation, they were excluded. Amplified TCR beta CDR3 regions were obtained using RNA transcripts as template. An opening RT-PCR round employed HTBI primers and preceded a second-round multiplex PCR. TCRdb reprocessed the multiplex PCR reads via MiXCR and lists one record per CDR3 protein. Altogether 580,000 or so distinct CDR3 sequences are present, about 35% being singletons, with the ten largest covering less than 4.5%. Germline trimming cut 6 bases from V and 5 bases from J; bases unmatched to any gene: 8. The CDR3 length is 14 residues. Germline V gives CDR1 SEHNR, CDR2 FQNEAQ (reference sequence).

This receptor was identified in an adult man with Graves' hyperthyroidism. Sequenced sample: peripheral blood or thyroid tissue (not recorded which). The gene calls are TRBV7-9 and TRBJ2-5; 8 bases align to TRBD2. The CDR3 sequence is CASSTGTRWETQYF. For the CDR3, the DNA is TGTGCCAGCAGTACCGGGACTAGGTGGGAGACCCAGTACTTC. Full variable domain (outside the CDR3, taken from reference TRBV7-9 and TRBJ2-5): DTGVSQNPRHKITKRGQNVTFRCDPISEHNRLYWYRQTLGQGPEFLTYFQNEAQLEKSRLLSDRFSAERPKGSFSTLEIQRTEQGDSAMYLCASSTGTRWETQYFGPGTRLLVL.